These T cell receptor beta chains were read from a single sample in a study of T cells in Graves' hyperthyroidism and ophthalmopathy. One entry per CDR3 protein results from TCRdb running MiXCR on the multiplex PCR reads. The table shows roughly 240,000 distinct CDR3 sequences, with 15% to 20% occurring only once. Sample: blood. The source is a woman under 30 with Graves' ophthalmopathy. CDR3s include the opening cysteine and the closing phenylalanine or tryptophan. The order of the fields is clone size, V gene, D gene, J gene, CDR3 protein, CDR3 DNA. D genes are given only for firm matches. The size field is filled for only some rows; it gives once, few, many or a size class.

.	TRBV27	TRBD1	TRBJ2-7	CASSMTGIYEQYF	TGTGCCAGCAGTATGACAGGGATCTACGAGCAGTACTTC
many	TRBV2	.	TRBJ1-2	CASSRQDYGYTF	TGTGCCAGCAGTCGACAGGACTATGGCTACACCTTC
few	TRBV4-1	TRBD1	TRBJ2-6	CASSQVLISRRTGSTGANVLTF	TGCGCCAGCAGCCAAGTACTTATTTCAAGAAGGACAGGGTCCACTGGGGCCAACGTCCTGACTTTC
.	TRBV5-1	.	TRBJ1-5	CASSLQNQLQHF	TGCGCCAGCAGCCTGCAAAATCAGCTCCAGCATTTT
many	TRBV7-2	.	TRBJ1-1	CASSLGWGGDTEAFF	TGTGCCAGCAGCCTCGGGTGGGGAGGGGACACTGAAGCTTTCTTT
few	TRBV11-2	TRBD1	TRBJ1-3	CASSMGQGDGNTIYF	TGTGCCAGCAGCATGGGACAGGGGGATGGAAACACCATATATTTT
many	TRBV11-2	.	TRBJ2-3	CASSLARGADTQYF	TGCGCCAGCAGCCTAGCACGGGGCGCAGATACGCAGTATTTT
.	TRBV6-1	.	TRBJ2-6	CASSYAEPGSGANVLTF	TGTGCCAGCAGTTATGCGGAGCCGGGGTCTGGGGCCAACGTCCTGACTTTC
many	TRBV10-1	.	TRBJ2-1	CASGVNNEQFF	TGCGCCAGCGGGGTCAACAATGAGCAGTTCTTC
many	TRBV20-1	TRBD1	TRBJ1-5	CSAQGGGNQPQHF	TGCAGTGCGCAGGGGGGTGGCAATCAGCCCCAGCATTTT
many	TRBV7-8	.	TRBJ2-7	CASSLADGGEQYF	TGTGCCAGCAGCTTAGCGGACGGCGGCGAGCAGTACTTC
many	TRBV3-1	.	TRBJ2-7	CASSPEVSDEQYF	TGTGCCAGCTCCCCAGAAGTAAGCGACGAGCAGTACTTC
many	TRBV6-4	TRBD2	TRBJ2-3	CASSEETSGTDTQYF	TGTGCCAGCAGTGAGGAGACTAGCGGCACAGATACGCAGTATTTT
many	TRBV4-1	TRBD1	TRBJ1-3	CASSQELQQGALSGNTIYF	TGCGCCAGCAGCCAAGAACTTCAACAGGGGGCCCTCTCTGGAAACACCATATATTTT
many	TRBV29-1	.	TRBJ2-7	CSASEMGSYEQYF	TGCAGCGCCTCAGAAATGGGTTCCTACGAGCAGTACTTC
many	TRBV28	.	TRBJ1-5	CASSLGGDNQPQHF	TGTGCCAGCAGTCTCGGGGGGGACAATCAGCCCCAGCATTTT
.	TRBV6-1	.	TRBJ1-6	CASSEARGRNSPLHF	TGTGCCAGCAGTGAAGCCCGGGGCCGAAATTCACCCCTCCACTTT
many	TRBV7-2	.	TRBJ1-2	CASSLETPGLEGGYTF	TGTGCCAGCAGCTTAGAAACCCCCGGCCTGGAAGGTGGCTACACCTTC
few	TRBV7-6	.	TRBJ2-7	CASSPQGPGGLWEQYF	TGTGCCAGCAGCCCCCAAGGCCCCGGGGGGCTCTGGGAGCAGTACTTC
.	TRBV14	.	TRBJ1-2	CASSQARGIGYYGYTF	TGTGCCAGCAGCCAAGCTCGGGGGATCGGGTACTATGGCTACACCTTC
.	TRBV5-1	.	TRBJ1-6	CASSLGGSSGSPLHF	TGCGCCAGCAGCTTGGGGGGCAGTTCGGGTTCACCCCTCCACTTT
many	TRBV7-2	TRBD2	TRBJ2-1	CASSTRLAGGYNEQFF	TGTGCCAGCAGCACCAGACTAGCGGGGGGATACAATGAGCAGTTCTTC
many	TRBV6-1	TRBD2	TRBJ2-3	CASSEGLAGLVTQYF	TGTGCCAGCAGTGAAGGACTAGCGGGGTTGGTTACGCAGTATTTT
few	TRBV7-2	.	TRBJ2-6	CASSFYSGQSSGANVLTF	TGTGCCAGCAGCTTCTATTCCGGGCAGTCCTCTGGGGCCAACGTCCTGACTTTC
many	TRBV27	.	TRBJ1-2	CASSPSWGKGYTF	TGTGCCAGCAGCCCCTCGTGGGGTAAGGGCTACACCTTC
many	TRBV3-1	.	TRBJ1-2	CASSLATVGYTF	TGTGCCAGCAGCCTAGCGACCGTTGGCTACACCTTC
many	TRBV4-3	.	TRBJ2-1	CASSQEVLFEQFF	TGCGCCAGCAGCCAAGAGGTTTTATTTGAGCAGTTCTTC
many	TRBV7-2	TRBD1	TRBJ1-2	CASSNRDRSSYTF	TGTGCCAGCAGTAACCGGGACAGATCATCTTACACCTTC
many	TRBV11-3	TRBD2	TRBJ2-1	CASSLETSGRDEQFF	TGTGCCAGCAGCTTAGAGACTAGCGGGAGGGATGAGCAGTTCTTC